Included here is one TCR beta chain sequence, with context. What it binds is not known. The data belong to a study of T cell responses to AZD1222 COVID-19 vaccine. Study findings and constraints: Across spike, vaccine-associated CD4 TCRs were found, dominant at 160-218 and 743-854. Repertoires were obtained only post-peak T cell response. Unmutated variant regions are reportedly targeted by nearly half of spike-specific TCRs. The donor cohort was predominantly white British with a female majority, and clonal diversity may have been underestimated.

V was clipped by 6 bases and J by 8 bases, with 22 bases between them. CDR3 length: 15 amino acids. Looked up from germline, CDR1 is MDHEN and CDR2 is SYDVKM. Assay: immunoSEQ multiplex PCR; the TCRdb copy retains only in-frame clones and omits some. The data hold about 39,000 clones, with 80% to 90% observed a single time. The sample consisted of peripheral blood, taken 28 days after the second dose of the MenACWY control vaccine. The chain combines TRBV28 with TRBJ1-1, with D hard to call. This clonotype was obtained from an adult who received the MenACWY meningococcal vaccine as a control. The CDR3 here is CASSYYQLGGREAFF. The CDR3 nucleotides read TGTGCCAGCAGCTACTACCAATTGGGAGGTAGAGAAGCTTTCTTT.